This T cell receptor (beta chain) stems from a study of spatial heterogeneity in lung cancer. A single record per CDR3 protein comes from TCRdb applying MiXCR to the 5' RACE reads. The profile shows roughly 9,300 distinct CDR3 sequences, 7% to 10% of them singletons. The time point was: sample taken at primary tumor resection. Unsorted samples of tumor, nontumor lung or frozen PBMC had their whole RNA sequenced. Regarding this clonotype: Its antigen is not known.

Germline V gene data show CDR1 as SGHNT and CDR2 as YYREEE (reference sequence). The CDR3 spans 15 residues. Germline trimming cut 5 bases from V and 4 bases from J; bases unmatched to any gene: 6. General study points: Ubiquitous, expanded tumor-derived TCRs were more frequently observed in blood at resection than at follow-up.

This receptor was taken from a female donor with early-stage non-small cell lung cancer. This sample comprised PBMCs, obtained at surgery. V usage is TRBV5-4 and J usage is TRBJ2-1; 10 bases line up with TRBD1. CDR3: CASRQGQGDYNEQFF. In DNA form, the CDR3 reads TGTGCCAGCAGACAAGGACAGGGGGATTACAATGAGCAGTTCTTC.